This paragraph reports one T cell receptor beta chain. The antigen remains unidentified. TCRdb's copy holds only in-frame clones and misses some; the assay was immunoSEQ multiplex PCR. Among around 74,000 clones listed, approximately 83% were seen once. The sample belongs to a study of OX40 agonist ivuxolimab in advanced cancers. Study outcomes and limitations: At 0.1 to 3.0 mg/kg and by week 6, CD4+ and CD8+ T cells in the blood had expanded clonally. Among the nonresponders, some also had low normalized T-cell clonal expansion.

CDR1 is SGHTA, CDR2 FQGNSA, per germline. The length of the CDR3 is 14 residues. The J segment lost 4 bases and the V segment lost 5 bases, leaving 4 bases of the junction unmatched. Peripheral blood came from all dose cohorts at three timepoints. This receptor was obtained from an adult with an advanced solid tumor such as melanoma, head and neck, liver or kidney cancer. The sequencing used CD4+ or CD8+ T cells sorted from blood, collected in a trial of the OX40 agonist ivuxolimab. The chain employs TRBV7-2 and TRBJ2-5, with 10 bases lining up with TRBD2. The CDR3 spells CASSPQRGGETQYF. In DNA form, the CDR3 reads TGTGCCAGCAGCCCCCAGCGGGGGGGAGAGACCCAGTACTTC.